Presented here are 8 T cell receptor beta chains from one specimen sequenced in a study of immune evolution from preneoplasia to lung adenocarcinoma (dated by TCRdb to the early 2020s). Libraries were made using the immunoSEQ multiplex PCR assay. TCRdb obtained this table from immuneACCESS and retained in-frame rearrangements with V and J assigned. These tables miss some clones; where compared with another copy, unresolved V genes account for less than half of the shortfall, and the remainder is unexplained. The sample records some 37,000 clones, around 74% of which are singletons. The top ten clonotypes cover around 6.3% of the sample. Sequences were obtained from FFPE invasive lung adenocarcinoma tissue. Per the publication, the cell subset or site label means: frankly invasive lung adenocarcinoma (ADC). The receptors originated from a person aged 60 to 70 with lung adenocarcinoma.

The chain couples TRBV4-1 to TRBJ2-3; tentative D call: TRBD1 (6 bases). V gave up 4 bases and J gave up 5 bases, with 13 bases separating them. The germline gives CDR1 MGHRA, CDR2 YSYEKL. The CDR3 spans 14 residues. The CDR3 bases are TGCGCCAGCAGCCCCGGCGAACAGGGAGATACGCAGTATTTT. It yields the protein CASSPGEQGDTQYF.

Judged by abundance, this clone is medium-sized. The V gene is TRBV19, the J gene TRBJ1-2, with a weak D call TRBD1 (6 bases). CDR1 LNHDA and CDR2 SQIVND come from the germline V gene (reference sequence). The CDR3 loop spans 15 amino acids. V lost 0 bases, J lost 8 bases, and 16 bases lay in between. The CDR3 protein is CASSIDTRGAGGYTF. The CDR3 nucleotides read TGTGCCAGTAGTATAGATACGAGGGGGGCCGGCGGCTACACCTTC.

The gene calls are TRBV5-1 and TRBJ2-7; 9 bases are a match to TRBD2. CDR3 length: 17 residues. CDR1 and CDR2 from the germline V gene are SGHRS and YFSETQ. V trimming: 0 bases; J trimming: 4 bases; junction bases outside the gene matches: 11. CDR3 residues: CASSLGLAGHWGYEQYF. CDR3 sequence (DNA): TGCGCCAGCAGCTTGGGGCTAGCGGGACATTGGGGTTACGAGCAGTACTTC.

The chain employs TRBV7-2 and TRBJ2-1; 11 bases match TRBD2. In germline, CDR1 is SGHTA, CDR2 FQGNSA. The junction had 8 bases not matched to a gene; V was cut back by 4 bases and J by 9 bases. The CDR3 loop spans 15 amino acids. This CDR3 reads CASSSLAGGPGEQFF. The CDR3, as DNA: TGTGCCAGCAGCTCCTTAGCGGGAGGGCCAGGTGAGCAGTTCTTC.

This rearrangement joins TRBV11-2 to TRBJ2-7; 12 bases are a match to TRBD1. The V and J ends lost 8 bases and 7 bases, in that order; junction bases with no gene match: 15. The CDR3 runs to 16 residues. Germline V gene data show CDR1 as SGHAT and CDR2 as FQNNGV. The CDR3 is CASARSGGQGAREQYF. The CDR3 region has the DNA TGTGCCAGCGCCAGATCAGGGGGACAGGGGGCGCGAGAGCAGTACTTC.

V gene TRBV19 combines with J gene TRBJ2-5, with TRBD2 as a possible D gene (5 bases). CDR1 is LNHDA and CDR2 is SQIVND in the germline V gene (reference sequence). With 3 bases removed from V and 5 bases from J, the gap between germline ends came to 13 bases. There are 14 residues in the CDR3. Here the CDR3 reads CASSMDSLGETQYF. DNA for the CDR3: TGTGCCAGTAGTATGGACTCACTGGGGGAGACCCAGTACTTC.

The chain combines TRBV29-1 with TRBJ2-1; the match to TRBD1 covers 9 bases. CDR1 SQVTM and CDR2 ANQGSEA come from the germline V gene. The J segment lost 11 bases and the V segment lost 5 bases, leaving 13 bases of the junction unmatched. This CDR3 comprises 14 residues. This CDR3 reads CSVKGGTGPTKQFF. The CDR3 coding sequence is TGCAGCGTTAAAGGGGGGACAGGGCCCACCAAGCAGTTCTTC.

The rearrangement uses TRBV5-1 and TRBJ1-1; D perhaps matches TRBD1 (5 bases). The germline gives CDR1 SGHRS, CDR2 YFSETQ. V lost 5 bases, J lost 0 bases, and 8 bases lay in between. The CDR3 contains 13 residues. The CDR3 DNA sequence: TGCGCCAGCAGTAAGGACATGAACACTGAAGCTTTCTTT. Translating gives CASSKDMNTEAFF.